The 17 T cell receptor beta chains below come from one sample, sequenced in a study of graft-versus-host responses after intestinal transplantation. Antigen specificity for these receptors is unknown. The repertoire was sequenced with immunoSEQ multiplex PCR; TCRdb's copy has only in-frame clones and lacks some. The repertoire has around 120,000 clones, around 93% of them found once; the top ten carry over 0.1%. The material sequenced was unstimulated CD4+ T cells sorted from spleen or lymph node cells, taken before intestinal transplant. The receptors come from a human donor who received an intestinal transplant.

The V gene is TRBV28, the J gene TRBJ2-1; 11 positions agree with TRBD2. V lost 6 bases to trimming and J lost 9 bases; unmatched junction nucleotides: 13. The germline V gene encodes CDR1 MDHEN and CDR2 SYDVKM. The CDR3 covers 16 residues. CDR3 in amino acids: CASRPLAGGTRGEQFF. CDR3 bases: TGTGCCAGCAGACCCCTAGCGGGAGGCACCCGGGGTGAGCAGTTCTTC.

The chain combines TRBV6-5 with TRBJ2-3; D is unresolved. The length of the CDR3 is 14 residues. Trimming left V 2 bases short and J 6 bases short, with 12 bases between. Germline values: CDR1 MNHEY, CDR2 SVGAGI. The CDR3 coding sequence is TGTGCCAGCAGTTACAGTAGGACGCGGGATACGCAGTATTTT. As protein: CASSYSRTRDTQYF.

The J gene is TRBJ2-7, the V gene TRBV7-6, with 8 positions matching TRBD1. Germline-derived CDR1 and CDR2 are SGHVS and FNYEAQ. The V gene end was trimmed by 2 bases and the J gene end by 2 bases; junction bases not matched to a gene: 5. This CDR3 spans 15 amino acids. Here the CDR3 DNA reads TGTGCCAGCAGCTTAACTCAGGGGGCGACCTACGAGCAGTACTTC. This codes for CASSLTQGATYEQYF.

The rearrangement links TRBV28 to TRBJ1-2; TRBD1 is a possible D gene (5 bases). Germline CDR1 MDHEN, CDR2 SYDVKM. V was shortened by 3 bases and J by 4 bases, with 15 bases between the two germline ends. The CDR3 extends over 15 amino acids. The CDR3 protein is CASSFIIVGGYGYTF. In DNA form, the CDR3 reads TGTGCCAGCAGTTTCATTATTGTGGGGGGCTATGGCTACACCTTC.

The genes are TRBV9 and TRBJ2-3; weak D call: TRBD2 (6 bases). Trimming left V 3 bases short and J 6 bases short, with 23 bases between. The CDR3 sequence is 17 residues long. The germline V gene encodes CDR1 SGDLS and CDR2 YYNGEE. The CDR3 is CASSAEARLLALDTQYF. CDR3 nucleotide sequence: TGTGCCAGCAGCGCGGAGGCCAGGCTCCTAGCGTTGGATACGCAGTATTTT. Full variable domain (outside the CDR3, taken from reference TRBV9 and TRBJ2-3): DSGVTQTPKHLITATGQRVTLRCSPRSGDLSVYWYQQSLDQGLQFLIQYYNGEERAKGNILERFSAQQFPDLHSELNLSSLELGDSALYFCASSAEARLLALDTQYFGPGTRLTVL.

The V call is TRBV18, the J call TRBJ2-7; TRBD1 agrees at 7 bases. Germline CDR1 is KGHSH and CDR2 is LQKENI. J lost 1 base, V lost 3 bases, and 6 bases had no gene match. The CDR3 runs 15 residues. For the CDR3, the DNA is TGTGCCAGCTCACCCTCGACAGGGTTGTCCTACGAGCAGTACTTC. Residues: CASSPSTGLSYEQYF.

This clone showed up just once. V is TRBV28 and J is TRBJ2-7, with 7 bases lining up with TRBD1. J was trimmed by 2 bases and V by 5 bases; bases with no gene match: 15. This CDR3 has 17 amino acids. The germline CDR1 and CDR2 sequences are MDHEN and SYDVKM. In DNA, the CDR3 is TGTGCCAGCAGTCTTATACCTAACGGACAGGTCGCCTACGAGCAGTACTTC. Amino acid sequence: CASSLIPNGQVAYEQYF.

The V call is TRBV7-3, the J call TRBJ2-2; D not resolved. From germline, CDR1 is SGHTA and CDR2 FQGTGA. The V gene lost 1 base and the J gene lost 0 bases, with 12 bases spanning the gap. The CDR3 spans 17 residues. CDR3 coding DNA: TGTGCCAGCAGCTTAAGTTCCCAGGCGCCGAACACCGGGGAGCTGTTTTTT. It codes for CASSLSSQAPNTGELFF.

The chain combines TRBV18 with TRBJ1-2; weak D call: TRBD1 (5 bases). V shed 3 bases and J shed 3 bases, with 8 bases lying between them. The CDR3 is 13 residues long. Germline assignment: CDR1 KGHSH and CDR2 LQKENI. The CDR3 region is CASSPGTDYGYTF. As DNA, the CDR3 is TGTGCCAGCTCACCTGGGACGGACTATGGCTACACCTTC.

This clone was seen once. This chain joins TRBV30 and TRBJ1-4, with D unresolved. Germline CDR1 is GTSNPN and CDR2 is SVGIG (reference sequence). The CDR3 runs 13 residues. V lost 0 bases and J 8 bases, leaving 10 bases between the germline ends. The CDR3 coding sequence is TGTGCCTGGAGTGTTAAGGCTTCCGAAAAACTGTTTTTT. Encoded protein: CAWSVKASEKLFF. The whole variable domain, remainder taken from reference TRBV30 and TRBJ1-4, is SQTIHQWPATLVQPVGSPLSLECTVEGTSNPNLYWYRQAAGRGLQLLFYSVGIGQISSEVPQNLSASRPQDRQFILSSKKLLLSDSGFYLCAWSVKASEKLFFGSGTQLSVL.

J is TRBJ2-3 and V is TRBV29-1; 11 bases match TRBD2. Germline V gene lookup returns CDR1 SQVTM and CDR2 ANQGSEA. CDR3 size: 15 residues. J gave up 4 bases and V 6 bases, and 9 bases lay outside the gene matches. In DNA form, the CDR3 reads TGCAGCGTGAGACTAGCGGGAAGTGTGTCAGATACGCAGTATTTT. Translating it yields CSVRLAGSVSDTQYF.

The V call is TRBV19, the J call TRBJ2-1; TRBD2 might be the D (5 bases). Germline values: CDR1 LNHDA, CDR2 SQIVND (reference sequence). Between the trimmed V and J ends, which lost 4 bases and 4 bases, there was a span of 11 bases. The CDR3 length is 14 residues. The CDR3 here is CASSKFGGYNEQFF. The CDR3 bases are TGTGCCAGTAGTAAATTCGGCGGGTACAATGAGCAGTTCTTC.

This chain uses TRBV6-5 with TRBJ2-1; tentatively, D is TRBD2 (5 bases). Trimming left V 2 bases short and J 5 bases short, with 10 bases between. This CDR3 has 14 amino acids. Germline V gives CDR1 MNHEY, CDR2 SVGAGI. CDR3 protein: CASSYVARDNEQFF. CDR3 sequence (DNA): TGTGCCAGCAGTTACGTAGCGCGAGACAATGAGCAGTTCTTC.

The chain has TRBV5-1 and TRBJ2-7; no firm D call. This CDR3 comprises 14 residues. The germline V gene encodes CDR1 SGHRS and CDR2 YFSETQ. V dropped 1 base and J dropped 2 bases, with 10 bases sitting between them. The CDR3 spells CASSLFQVPYEQYF. Here the CDR3 DNA reads TGCGCCAGCAGCTTGTTTCAGGTACCCTACGAGCAGTACTTC.

This chain joins TRBV2 and TRBJ2-7; D may be TRBD1 (5 bases). Trimming shortened V by 10 bases and J by 0 bases, and 10 bases separated the two germline ends. The CDR3 contains 12 residues. Germline CDR1 and CDR2: SNHLY and FYNNEI. The CDR3 region has the DNA TGTGCCACTCGACAGCCCTCCTACGAGCAGTACTTC. Translated: CATRQPSYEQYF.

The chain combines TRBV7-3 with TRBJ2-1; 8 bases fit TRBD1. The CDR3 is made up of 15 amino acids. The germline gives CDR1 SGHTA, CDR2 FQGTGA. The trim removed 5 bases at V and 2 bases at J, leaving 5 bases unmatched. This chain's CDR3 is CASSGDRSTYNEQFF. Written as DNA, the CDR3 is TGTGCCAGCAGCGGGGACAGGTCTACCTACAATGAGCAGTTCTTC.

The rearrangement links TRBV5-1 to TRBJ2-7, with TRBD2 matching 8 bases. There are 17 residues in the CDR3. V was pared by 0 bases and J by 3 bases, with 11 bases of the junction left unmatched. Germline CDR1 is SGHRS and CDR2 is YFSETQ. In DNA form, the CDR3 reads TGCGCCAGCAGCTTGGCGGCGGGGGGACCGCCACACTACGAGCAGTACTTC. Translating gives CASSLAAGGPPHYEQYF.